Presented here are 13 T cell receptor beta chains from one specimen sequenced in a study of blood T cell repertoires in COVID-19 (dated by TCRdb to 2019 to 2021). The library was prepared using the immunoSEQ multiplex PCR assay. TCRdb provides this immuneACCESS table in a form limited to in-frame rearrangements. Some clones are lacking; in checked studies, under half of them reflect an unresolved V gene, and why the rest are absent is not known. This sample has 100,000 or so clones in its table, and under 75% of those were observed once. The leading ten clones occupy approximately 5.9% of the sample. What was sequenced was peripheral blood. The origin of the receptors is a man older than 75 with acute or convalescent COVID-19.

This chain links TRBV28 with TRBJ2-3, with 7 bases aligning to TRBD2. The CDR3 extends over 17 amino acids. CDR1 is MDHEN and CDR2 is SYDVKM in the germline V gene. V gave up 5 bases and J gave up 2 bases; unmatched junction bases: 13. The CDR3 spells CASSPVYGGSPTDTQYF. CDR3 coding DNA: TGTGCCAGCAGTCCCGTGTATGGCGGGAGCCCCACAGATACGCAGTATTTT.

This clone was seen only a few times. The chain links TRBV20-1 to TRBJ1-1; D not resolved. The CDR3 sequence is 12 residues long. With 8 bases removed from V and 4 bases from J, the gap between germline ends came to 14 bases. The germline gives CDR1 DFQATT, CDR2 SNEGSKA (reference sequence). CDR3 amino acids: CSPSDSGTEAFF. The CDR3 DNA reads TGCAGTCCGAGTGACTCCGGCACTGAAGCTTTCTTT.

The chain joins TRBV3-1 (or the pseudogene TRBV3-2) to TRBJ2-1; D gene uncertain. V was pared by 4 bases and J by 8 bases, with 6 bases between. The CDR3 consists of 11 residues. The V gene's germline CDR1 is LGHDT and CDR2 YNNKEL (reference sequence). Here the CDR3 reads CASSLLHEQFF. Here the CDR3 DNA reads TGTGCCAGCAGCCTACTTCATGAGCAGTTCTTC.

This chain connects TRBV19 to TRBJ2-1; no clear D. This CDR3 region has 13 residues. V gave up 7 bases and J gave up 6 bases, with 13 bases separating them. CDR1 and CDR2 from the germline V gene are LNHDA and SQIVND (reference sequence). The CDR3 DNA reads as TGTGCCAGTAATACAGCTCCAGGCAATGAGCAGTTCTTC. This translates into CASNTAPGNEQFF.

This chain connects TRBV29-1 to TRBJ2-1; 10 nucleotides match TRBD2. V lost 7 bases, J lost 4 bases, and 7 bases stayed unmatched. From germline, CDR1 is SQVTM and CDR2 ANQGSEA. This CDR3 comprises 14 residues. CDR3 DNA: TGCAGCGCCCCGGGACTAGCGACATACAATGAGCAGTTCTTC. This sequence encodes CSAPGLATYNEQFF.

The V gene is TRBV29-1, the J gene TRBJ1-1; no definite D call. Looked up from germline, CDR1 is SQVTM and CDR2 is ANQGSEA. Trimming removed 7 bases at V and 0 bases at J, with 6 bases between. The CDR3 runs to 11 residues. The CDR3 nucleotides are TGCAGCGCCAGTGTGAACACTGAAGCTTTCTTT. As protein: CSASVNTEAFF.

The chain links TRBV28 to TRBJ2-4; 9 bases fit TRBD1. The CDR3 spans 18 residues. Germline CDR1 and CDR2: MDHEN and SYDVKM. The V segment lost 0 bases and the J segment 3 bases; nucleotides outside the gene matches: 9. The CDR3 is CASSLWSSGQGGKNIQYF. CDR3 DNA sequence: TGTGCCAGCAGTTTATGGTCGTCGGGACAGGGTGGCAAAAACATTCAGTACTTC.

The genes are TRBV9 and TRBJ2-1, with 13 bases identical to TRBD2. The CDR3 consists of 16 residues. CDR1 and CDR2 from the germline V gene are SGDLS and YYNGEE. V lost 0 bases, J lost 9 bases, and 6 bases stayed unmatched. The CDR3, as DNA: TGTGCCAGCAGCGTAGGAGGGACTAGCGGGATAAGTGAGCAGTTCTTC. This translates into CASSVGGTSGISEQFF.

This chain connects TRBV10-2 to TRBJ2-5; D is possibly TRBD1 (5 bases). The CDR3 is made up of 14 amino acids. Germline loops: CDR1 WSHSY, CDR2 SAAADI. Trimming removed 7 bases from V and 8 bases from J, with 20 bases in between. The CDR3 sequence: CASKPMDTAGTQYF. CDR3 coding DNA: TGCGCCAGCAAGCCAATGGACACCGCAGGAACCCAGTACTTC.

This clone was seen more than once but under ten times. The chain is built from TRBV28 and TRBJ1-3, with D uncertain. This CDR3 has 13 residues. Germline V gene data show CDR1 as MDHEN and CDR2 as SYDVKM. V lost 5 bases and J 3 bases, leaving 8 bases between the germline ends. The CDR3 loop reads CASSTEYGNTIYF. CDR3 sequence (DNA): TGTGCCAGCAGTACAGAGTATGGAAACACCATATATTTT.

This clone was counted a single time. The DNA of the CDR3 is TGCAGCGTTGAGCCACAGGGGGCCACTGAAGCTTTCTTT. Protein product: CSVEPQGATEAFF. The rearrangement joins TRBV29-1 to TRBJ1-1; 9 bases are shared with TRBD1. Germline CDR1 and CDR2: SQVTM and ANQGSEA. The CDR3 is made up of 13 amino acids. V shed 3 bases and J 4 bases; nucleotides not matched to a gene: 3.

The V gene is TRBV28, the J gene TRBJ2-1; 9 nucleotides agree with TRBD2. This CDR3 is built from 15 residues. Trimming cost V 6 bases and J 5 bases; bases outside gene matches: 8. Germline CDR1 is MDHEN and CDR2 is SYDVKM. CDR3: CASRETSGSNNEQFF. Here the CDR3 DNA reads TGTGCCAGCAGAGAGACTAGCGGCTCTAACAATGAGCAGTTCTTC.

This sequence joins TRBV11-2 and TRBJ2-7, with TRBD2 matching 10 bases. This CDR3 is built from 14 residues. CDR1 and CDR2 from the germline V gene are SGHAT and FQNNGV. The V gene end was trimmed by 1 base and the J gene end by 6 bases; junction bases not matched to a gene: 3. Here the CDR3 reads CASSLGLAGGEQYF. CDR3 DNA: TGTGCCAGCAGCTTAGGATTAGCGGGGGGCGAGCAGTACTTC.